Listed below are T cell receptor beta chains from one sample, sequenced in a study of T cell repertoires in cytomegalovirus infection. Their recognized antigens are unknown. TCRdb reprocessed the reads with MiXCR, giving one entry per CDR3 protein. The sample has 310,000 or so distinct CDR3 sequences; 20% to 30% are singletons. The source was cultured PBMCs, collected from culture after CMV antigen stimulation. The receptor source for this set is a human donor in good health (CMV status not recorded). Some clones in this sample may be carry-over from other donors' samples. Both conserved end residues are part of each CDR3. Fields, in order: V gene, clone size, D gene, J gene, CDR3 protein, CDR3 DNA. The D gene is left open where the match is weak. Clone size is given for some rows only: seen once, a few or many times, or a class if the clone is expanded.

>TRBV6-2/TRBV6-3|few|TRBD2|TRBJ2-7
CASTVAGVFREQYF
TGTGCCAGCACTGTAGCGGGAGTATTCCGCGAGCAGTACTTC
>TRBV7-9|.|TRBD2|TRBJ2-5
CASSLSLAGPETQYF
TGTGCCAGCAGCTTGTCCCTAGCGGGACCAGAGACCCAGTACTTC
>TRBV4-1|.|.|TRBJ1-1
CASSHVLGRLNTEAFF
TGCGCCAGCAGCCACGTATTAGGGCGGTTGAACACTGAAGCTTTCTTT
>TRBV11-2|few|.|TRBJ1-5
CASSLSEGQPQHF
TGTGCCAGCAGCTTAAGTGAAGGACAGCCCCAGCATTTT
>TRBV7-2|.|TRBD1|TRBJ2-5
CAGGQGAIETQYF
TGTGCCGGAGGACAGGGGGCAATAGAGACCCAGTACTTC
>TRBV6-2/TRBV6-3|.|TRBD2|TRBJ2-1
CASSWGLFGEQFF
TGTGCCAGCAGTTGGGGACTATTCGGTGAGCAGTTCTTC
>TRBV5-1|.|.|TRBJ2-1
CASSITGTRVDEQFF
TGCGCCAGCAGCATAACCGGGACTCGGGTTGATGAGCAGTTCTTC
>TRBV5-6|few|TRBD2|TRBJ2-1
CASSLSSGGLNEQFF
TGTGCCAGCAGCCTCTCCAGCGGGGGTCTCAATGAGCAGTTCTTC
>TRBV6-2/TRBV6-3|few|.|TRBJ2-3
CASSSTVQRRDTQYF
TGTGCCAGCAGTTCCACTGTACAGCGCAGAGATACGCAGTATTTT
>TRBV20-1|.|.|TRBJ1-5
CSVSIFGDNQPQHF
TGCAGTGTTAGTATTTTCGGAGATAATCAGCCCCAGCATTTT
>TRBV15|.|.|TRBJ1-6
CATSRDQGNSPLHF
TGTGCCACCAGCAGAGATCAGGGTAATTCACCCCTCCACTTT
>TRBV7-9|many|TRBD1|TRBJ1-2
CASSSGTGYDYGYTF
TGTGCCAGCAGCTCCGGGACAGGGTACGACTATGGCTACACCTTC
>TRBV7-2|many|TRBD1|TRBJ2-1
CASSPQGQGYDEQFF
TGTGCCAGCAGCCCGCAGGGACAGGGGTACGATGAGCAGTTCTTC
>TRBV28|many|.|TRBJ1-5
CASSPPAGSTQPQHF
TGTGCCAGCAGTCCGCCCGCAGGGAGCACACAGCCCCAGCATTTT
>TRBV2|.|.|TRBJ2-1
CASRFGQGSYNEQFF
TGTGCCAGCAGATTCGGACAAGGCTCCTACAATGAGCAGTTCTTC
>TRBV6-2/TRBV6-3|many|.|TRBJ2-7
CASSQGIYEQYF
TGTGCCAGCTCCCAAGGGATCTACGAGCAGTACTTC
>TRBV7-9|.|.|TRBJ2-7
CASSLVTGVKAEQYF
TGTGCCAGCAGCTTAGTCACCGGGGTCAAGGCCGAGCAGTACTTC
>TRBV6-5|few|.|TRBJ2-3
CASSDRFTDTQYF
TGTGCCAGCAGTGACAGATTCACAGATACGCAGTATTTT
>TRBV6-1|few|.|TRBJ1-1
CASSEDRNTEAFF
TGTGCCAGCAGTGAAGACCGGAACACTGAAGCTTTCTTT
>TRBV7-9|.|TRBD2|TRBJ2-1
CASSFSGVGNNEQFF
TGTGCCAGCAGCTTTAGCGGGGTGGGGAACAATGAGCAGTTCTTC
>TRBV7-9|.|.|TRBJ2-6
CASSLHGSGANVLTF
TGTGCCAGCAGCTTACACGGCTCTGGGGCCAACGTCCTGACTTTC
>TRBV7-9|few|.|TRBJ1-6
CASSLRQGPEESSPLHF
TGTGCCAGCAGCTTAAGGCAGGGGCCCGAGGAAAGTTCACCCCTCCACTTT
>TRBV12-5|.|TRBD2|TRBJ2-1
CASGLQLLAGGYNEQFF
TGTGCTAGTGGTTTGCAACTACTAGCGGGAGGGTACAATGAGCAGTTCTTC
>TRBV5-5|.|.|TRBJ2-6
CADQGGFGANVLTF
TGTGCCGACCAAGGGGGTTTTGGGGCCAACGTCCTGACTTTC
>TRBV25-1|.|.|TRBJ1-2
CASRAGTERDGYTF
TGTGCCAGCAGGGCCGGGACGGAGAGGGATGGCTACACCTTC
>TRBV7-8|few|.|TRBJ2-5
CASSWGRRETQYF
TGTGCCAGCAGCTGGGGTCGGCGGGAGACCCAGTACTTC
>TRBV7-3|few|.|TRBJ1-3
CASSLTQGSGNTIYF
TGTGCCAGCAGCTTAACGCAGGGATCTGGAAACACCATATATTTT
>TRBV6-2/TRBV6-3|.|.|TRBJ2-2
CASSYSIRDSTPAGELFF
TGTGCCAGCAGTTACTCGATAAGGGACTCTACCCCCGCCGGGGAGCTGTTTTTT
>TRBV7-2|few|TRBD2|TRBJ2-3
CASSLLLSGRASFADTQYF
TGTGCCAGCAGCTTACTACTTAGCGGGAGGGCCTCGTTCGCAGATACGCAGTATTTT
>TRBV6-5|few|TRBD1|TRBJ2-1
CASSSGTDHYNEQFF
TGTGCCAGCAGTTCCGGGACAGATCACTACAATGAGCAGTTCTTC
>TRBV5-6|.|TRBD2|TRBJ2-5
CASSLVVSGRAAETQYF
TGTGCCAGCAGCTTGGTGGTTAGCGGGAGGGCCGCAGAGACCCAGTACTTC
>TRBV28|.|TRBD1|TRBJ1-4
CASTQGGGKEKLFF
TGTGCCAGCACCCAAGGAGGGGGCAAGGAAAAACTGTTTTTT
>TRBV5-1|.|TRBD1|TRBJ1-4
CASSVGQGTNEKLFF
TGCGCCAGCAGCGTGGGACAGGGAACTAATGAAAAACTGTTTTTT
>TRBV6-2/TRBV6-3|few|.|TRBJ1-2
CASSPTETNYGYTF
TGTGCCAGCAGTCCGACAGAAACTAACTATGGCTACACCTTC
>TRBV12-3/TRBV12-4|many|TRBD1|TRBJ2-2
CASSLARGHTGELFF
TGTGCCAGCAGTTTAGCGAGGGGGCACACCGGGGAGCTGTTTTTT
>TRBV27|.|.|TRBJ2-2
CASKPTLHTGELFF
TGTGCCAGCAAGCCCACGCTACACACCGGGGAGCTGTTTTTT
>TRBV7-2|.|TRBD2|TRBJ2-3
CASSLALPSGRAATQYF
TGTGCCAGCAGCTTAGCGCTTCCTAGCGGGAGGGCGGCTACGCAGTATTTT
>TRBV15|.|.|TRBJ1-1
CATSRPSTEAFF
TGTGCCACCAGCAGACCCAGCACTGAAGCTTTCTTT
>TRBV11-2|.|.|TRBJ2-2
CASSLVRRLAFGTGELFF
TGTGCCAGCAGCTTAGTTCGGCGGCTAGCGTTTGGCACCGGGGAGCTGTTTTTT
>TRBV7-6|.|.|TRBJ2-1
CASRLGSDEQFF
TGTGCCAGCCGCCTTGGGAGCGATGAGCAGTTCTTC
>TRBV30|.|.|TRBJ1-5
CAWSIGYSNQPQHF
TGTGCCTGGAGCATAGGTTACAGCAATCAGCCCCAGCATTTT
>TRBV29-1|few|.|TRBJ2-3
CSVGDAGPTDTQYF
TGCAGCGTTGGAGATGCGGGCCCCACAGATACGCAGTATTTT
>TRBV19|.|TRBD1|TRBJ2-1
CASSIEQGYNEQFF
TGTGCCAGTAGTATCGAACAGGGGTACAATGAGCAGTTCTTC
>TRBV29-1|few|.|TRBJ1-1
CSVFDKDTEAFF
TGCAGCGTTTTTGACAAGGACACTGAAGCTTTCTTT
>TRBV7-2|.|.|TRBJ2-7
CASSLAQGQYF
TGTGCCAGCAGCTTGGCGCAGGGACAGTACTTC
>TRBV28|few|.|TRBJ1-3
CASSNRDTGNTIYF
TGTGCCAGCAGTAACCGGGACACAGGAAACACCATATATTTT
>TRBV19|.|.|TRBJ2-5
CASLGGVGETQYF
TGTGCCAGTCTCGGGGGAGTGGGAGAGACCCAGTACTTC
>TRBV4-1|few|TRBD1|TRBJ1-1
CASSQAAGGAGTEAFF
TGCGCCAGCAGCCAAGCCGCAGGGGGCGCGGGCACTGAAGCTTTCTTT
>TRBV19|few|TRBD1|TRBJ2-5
CASSMWDRQETQYF
TGTGCCAGTAGTATGTGGGACAGGCAAGAGACCCAGTACTTC
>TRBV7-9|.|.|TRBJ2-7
CASSSTKAGDPYEQYF
TGTGCCAGCAGCTCCACAAAGGCAGGGGATCCCTACGAGCAGTACTTC
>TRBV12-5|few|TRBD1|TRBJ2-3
CASGSPVGGGTDTQYF
TGTGCTAGTGGTTCGCCCGTAGGGGGCGGCACAGATACGCAGTATTTT
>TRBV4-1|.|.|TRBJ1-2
CASSQEAGKGYTF
TGCGCCAGCAGCCAAGAGGCAGGGAAGGGCTACACCTTC
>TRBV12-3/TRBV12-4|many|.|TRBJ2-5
CASTSERGFGETQYF
TGTGCCAGCACTTCGGAGAGGGGATTTGGGGAGACCCAGTACTTC
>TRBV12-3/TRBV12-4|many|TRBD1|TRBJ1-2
CASSFGTGVRQGYGYTF
TGTGCCAGCAGTTTCGGGACAGGTGTCCGTCAAGGCTATGGCTACACCTTC